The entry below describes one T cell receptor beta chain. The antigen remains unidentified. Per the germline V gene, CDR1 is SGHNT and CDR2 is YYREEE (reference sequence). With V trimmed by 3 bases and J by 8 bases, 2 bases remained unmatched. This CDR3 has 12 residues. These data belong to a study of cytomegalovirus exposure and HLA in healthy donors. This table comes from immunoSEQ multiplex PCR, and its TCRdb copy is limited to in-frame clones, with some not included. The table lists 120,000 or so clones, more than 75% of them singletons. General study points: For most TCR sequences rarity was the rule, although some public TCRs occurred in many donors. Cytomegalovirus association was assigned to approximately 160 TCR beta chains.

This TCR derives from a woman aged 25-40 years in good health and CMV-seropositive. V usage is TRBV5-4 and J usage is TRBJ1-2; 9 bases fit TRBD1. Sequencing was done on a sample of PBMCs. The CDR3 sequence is CASSSDRGGYTF. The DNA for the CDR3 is TGTGCCAGCAGCTCGGACAGGGGAGGCTACACCTTC.